This T cell receptor beta chain was recorded in a study of blood T cells in healthy people across ages. General study points: The authors considered diversity estimates from one million T cells to be underestimates.

This CDR3 spans 14 amino acids. CDR1 and CDR2 (germline): MGHDK, SYGVNS. Trimming pared 6 bases from V and 5 bases from J, leaving 16 bases between. A second PCR, run for about 7 to 12 cycles, used a sample-barcoded 5' primer plus a J-beta primer mix. TCRdb redid the calling of the 5' RACE reads with MiXCR, one entry per CDR3 protein. The sample shows over 700,000 distinct CDR3 sequences, about 53% of them seen only once. About this clonotype: Its antigen is not known.

The genes are TRBV25-1 and TRBJ2-5; TRBD2 is a possible D gene (5 bases). The sequence was collected from a man older than 75 in good health. Specimen: blood. The CDR3 is CASSQDWVGETQYF. Here the CDR3 DNA reads TGTGCCAGCAGCCAGGACTGGGTTGGGGAGACCCAGTACTTC.